This TCR beta chain was sequenced in a study of regulatory T cells in long-lasting Graves disease. iRepertoire HTBI primers and Arm-PCR of CDR3 regions built TCR beta libraries. TCRdb passed the multiplex PCR reads through MiXCR, listing each CDR3 protein once. The data show around 320,000 distinct CDR3 sequences, with over 15% seen just once and around 27% held by the top ten. As for time point: newly diagnosed GD, antithyroid drugs for less than 3 months. Making the TCR library involved RNA that had been extracted from PBMCs. Graves' disease was diagnosed by American Thyroid Association guidelines. Study-wide results and caveats: Thyroid tissue was not sampled; only peripheral blood was.

This clonotype was detected many times. Its antigen is unknown. These data were also filed under a second study, of T cells in Graves' hyperthyroidism and ophthalmopathy.

The receptor's source is a man aged 40-50 years with Graves disease. The sequencing here drew on peripheral blood mononuclear cells (PBMCs), taken at new diagnosis, from a patient treated with antithyroid drugs.

The CDR3 nucleotides are TGCGCCAGCAGCCAACCAGGGACAGGCTTTGGGGAAAAACTGTTTTTT. It yields the protein CASSQPGTGFGEKLFF. J is TRBJ1-4 and V is TRBV4-3, with 8 bases that match TRBD1. The CDR3 runs to 16 residues. Trimming removed 2 bases from V and 8 bases from J; junction bases left unmatched: 10. Germline V gene sequence: CDR1 LGHNA, CDR2 YSLEER.